This TCR beta chain was found in a study of control samples from healthy donors and cancer patients. This CDR3 has 14 residues. The ends were cut back, 8 bases at V and 8 bases at J, with 21 bases in the middle. Germline V gene data show CDR1 as MNHEY and CDR2 as SMNVEV (reference sequence). This clone was observed a few times. Sequencing was performed with immunoSEQ multiplex PCR; in TCRdb, only in-frame clones are kept and a portion is missing. The sample includes tens of thousands of clones, about 89% of them seen just once. The J gene is TRBJ1-2, the V gene TRBV27; tentative D call: TRBD1 (6 bases). This receptor was taken from a woman aged 45 to 65 with colorectal cancer. Sample: PBMCs. Written as DNA, the CDR3 is TGTGCCAGCTCGCCGGGGGGCGGACCGCGGGGCTACACCTTC. Protein sequence: CASSPGGGPRGYTF.